What follows describes a single T cell receptor (beta chain). The source of the sample is a study of T cell responses to AZD1222 COVID-19 vaccine. Clones were sequenced by immunoSEQ multiplex PCR, and TCRdb holds only the in-frame ones, with some missing. The table shows under 130,000 clones, with roughly 82% occurring only once. This CDR3 comprises 18 residues. Germline CDR1 SGHVS, CDR2 FQNEAQ. V gave up 7 bases and J gave up 0 bases, with 19 bases separating them. This receptor was obtained from an adult in good health. This specimen consisted of peripheral blood, obtained on day 0 of AZD1222 vaccination. The genes are TRBV7-8 and TRBJ2-6; unclear D gene. CDR3: CASTPGRPPFSGANVLTF. CDR3 bases: TGTGCCAGCACCCCCGGCAGGCCCCCCTTCTCTGGGGCCAACGTCCTGACTTTC.